Listed below are T cell receptor beta chains from one sample, sequenced in a study of T cells in Graves' hyperthyroidism and ophthalmopathy. TCRdb reprocessed the multiplex PCR reads via MiXCR and lists one record per CDR3 protein. The sample lists 350,000 to 400,000 distinct CDR3 sequences, approximately 18% occurring once. Sequenced sample: blood. These receptor sequences come from a man between 18 and 35 years old with Graves' ophthalmopathy. The CDR3 runs from the conserved cysteine through the conserved F or W. D genes are given only for firm matches. Size values are once, few and many counts, or a class for expanded clones, and some rows have none.

>.|few|TRBV7-9|TRBJ1-1
CASSSKSVNTEAFF
TGTGCCAGCAGCTCAAAGTCGGTGAACACTGAAGCTTTCTTT
>TRBD1|.|TRBV2|TRBJ2-1
CASSAHRDRGLNGQFF
TGTGCCAGCAGCGCCCACCGGGACAGGGGGCTGAATGGGCAGTTCTTC
>.|many|TRBV18|TRBJ1-1
CASSTPRGNTEAFF
TGTGCCAGCTCTACCCCACGGGGGAACACTGAAGCTTTCTTT
>TRBD2|.|TRBV11-2|TRBJ2-3
CASMGGGGTDTQYF
TGTGCCAGCATGGGTGGCGGGGGGACAGATACGCAGTATTTT
>TRBD2|many|TRBV20-1|TRBJ2-5
CSAGLAGLETQYF
TGCAGTGCTGGACTAGCGGGGTTGGAGACCCAGTACTTC
>TRBD1|.|TRBV10-3|TRBJ2-7
CAIRLTGGLSEQYF
TGTGCCATCAGATTGACAGGGGGGTTGAGCGAGCAGTACTTC
>.|.|TRBV19|TRBJ2-3
CASSSGALKDTDTQYF
TGTGCCAGTAGTTCCGGGGCCCTGAAGGATACAGATACGCAGTATTTT
>.|.|TRBV27|TRBJ1-2
CASSPTGLFGDYTF
TGTGCCAGCAGCCCTACGGGACTCTTCGGGGACTACACCTTC
>TRBD1|many|TRBV3-1|TRBJ2-7
CASTGLQGRTREQYF
TGTGCCAGCACAGGATTACAGGGGCGCACGAGGGAGCAGTACTTC
>.|many|TRBV18|TRBJ1-1
CASSQTGRMNTEAFF
TGTGCCAGCTCACAGACAGGACGGATGAACACTGAAGCTTTCTTT
>TRBD1|.|TRBV3-1|TRBJ1-1
CASVPSGGTEAFF
TGTGCCAGCGTACCCTCAGGGGGCACTGAAGCTTTCTTT
>.|few|TRBV3-1|TRBJ1-6
CASSPGRMSSYNSPLHF
TGTGCCAGCAGCCCTGGGCGGATGAGCTCCTATAATTCACCCCTCCACTTT
>.|few|TRBV20-1|TRBJ1-4
CSAQDGWAPEKLFF
TGCAGTGCTCAGGATGGCTGGGCCCCTGAAAAACTGTTTTTT
>.|many|TRBV28|TRBJ1-5
CASRTPGNQPQHF
TGTGCCAGCAGGACACCAGGGAATCAGCCCCAGCATTTT
>.|.|TRBV6-1|TRBJ2-7
CASSQGGGIYGQYF
TGTGCCAGCAGCCAGGGCGGCGGAATCTACGGGCAGTACTTC
>.|many|TRBV5-1|TRBJ1-2
CASSWRANYGYTF
TGCGCCAGCAGCTGGAGGGCTAACTATGGCTACACCTTC
>.|.|TRBV4-1|TRBJ1-2
CASSQDNRDPYGYTF
TGCGCCAGCAGCCAAGATAACCGGGACCCCTACGGCTACACCTTC
>.|few|TRBV12-3/TRBV12-4|TRBJ2-6
CASSLRSLLSSGANVLTF
TGTGCCAGCAGTTTACGGAGTCTACTATCCTCTGGGGCCAACGTCCTGACTTTC
>TRBD1|many|TRBV12-3/TRBV12-4|TRBJ1-2
CASTPGTGGYGYTF
TGTGCCAGCACACCCGGGACAGGTGGCTATGGCTACACCTTC
>.|.|TRBV10-3|TRBJ2-7
CATWAGLSYEQYF
TGTGCCACCTGGGCGGGCCTTTCCTACGAGCAGTACTTC
>.|many|TRBV20-1|TRBJ1-2
CSARGQTVGEGYTF
TGCAGTGCTAGAGGCCAGACTGTTGGGGAAGGCTACACCTTC
>.|few|TRBV2|TRBJ2-1
CASSYRVYNEQFF
TGTGCCAGCAGTTACAGGGTTTACAATGAGCAGTTCTTC
>.|many|TRBV12-3/TRBV12-4|TRBJ1-2
CASSFDPKYGYTF
TGTGCCAGCAGTTTCGACCCCAAGTATGGCTACACCTTC
>TRBD1|many|TRBV12-3/TRBV12-4|TRBJ1-1
CASRPRTGDTYTEAFF
TGTGCCAGCAGACCGAGGACAGGGGATACTTACACTGAAGCTTTCTTT
>.|many|TRBV12-3/TRBV12-4|TRBJ1-6
CASSLAPSPLHF
TGTGCCAGCAGTTTAGCCCCGTCACCCCTCCACTTT
>.|.|TRBV6-1|TRBJ1-2
CASRNQQGPANYGYTF
TGTGCCAGCAGAAACCAGCAGGGCCCAGCTAACTATGGCTACACCTTC
>.|.|TRBV6-1|TRBJ1-4
CASSEAFGSTNEKLFF
TGTGCCAGCAGTGAAGCGTTTGGATCAACTAATGAAAAACTGTTTTTT
>.|many|TRBV12-3/TRBV12-4|TRBJ2-7
CASRPSNQGNEQYF
TGTGCCAGCAGGCCCTCCAATCAGGGGAACGAGCAGTACTTC
>.|.|TRBV18|TRBJ1-4
CASSPRSTAISNEKLFF
TGTGCCAGCTCACCTCGGAGTACAGCCATTTCTAATGAAAAACTGTTTTTT
>TRBD2|many|TRBV20-1|TRBJ2-3
CSASRLATDTQYF
TGCAGTGCTAGTAGACTAGCCACAGATACGCAGTATTTT
>.|many|TRBV12-3/TRBV12-4|TRBJ2-2
CASSPGFNTGELFF
TGTGCCAGCAGCCCAGGGTTTAACACCGGGGAGCTGTTTTTT
>.|many|TRBV12-3/TRBV12-4|TRBJ2-3
CASSFRESDTQYF
TGTGCCAGCAGTTTCAGGGAGTCTGATACGCAGTATTTT
>.|.|TRBV19|TRBJ1-5
CASSYPGPQPQHF
TGTGCCAGTAGTTACCCAGGGCCGCAGCCCCAGCATTTT
>.|many|TRBV11-1|TRBJ1-1
CASSFGISTEAFF
TGTGCCAGCAGCTTTGGGATAAGCACTGAAGCTTTCTTT
>.|few|TRBV3-1|TRBJ2-3
CASSQTLPPDTQYF
TGTGCCAGCAGCCAGACACTACCCCCAGATACGCAGTATTTT
>TRBD1|many|TRBV20-1|TRBJ2-5
CSAERTGLQETQYF
TGCAGTGCCGAGCGGACAGGACTCCAAGAGACCCAGTACTTC
>.|.|TRBV29-1|TRBJ2-7
CSVGGTSSSYEQYF
TGCAGCGTTGGGGGGACATCGAGCTCCTACGAGCAGTACTTC
>.|many|TRBV5-6|TRBJ2-7
CASSFVGYEQYF
TGTGCCAGCAGCTTCGTTGGCTACGAGCAGTACTTC
>.|.|TRBV15|TRBJ1-5
CATSSAGLLEPQHF
TGTGCCACCAGCAGTGCCGGCCTTTTGGAGCCCCAGCATTTT
>.|many|TRBV13|TRBJ1-6
CASSHAGVENYNSPLHF
TGTGCCAGCAGCCACGCAGGCGTGGAGAACTATAATTCACCCCTCCACTTT
>.|.|TRBV20-1|TRBJ1-5
CSATSTGAFPSNQPQHF
TGCAGTGCTACCTCCACCGGGGCCTTCCCGAGCAATCAGCCCCAGCATTTT
>.|.|TRBV7-6|TRBJ1-1
CASSPPQNTEAFF
TGTGCCAGCAGCCCCCCGCAGAACACTGAAGCTTTCTTT
>.|few|TRBV20-1|TRBJ1-1
CSARGGPGEAFF
TGCAGTGCTAGAGGTGGGCCGGGGGAAGCTTTCTTT
>.|.|TRBV27|TRBJ2-1
CASSLSWDYNEQFF
TGTGCCAGCAGTTTAAGCTGGGACTACAATGAGCAGTTCTTC